These T cell receptor beta chains were read from a single sample in a study of blood T cells in healthy people across ages. TCRdb recomputed calls from the 5' RACE reads with MiXCR, one row per CDR3 protein. The sample consists of about 1.1 million distinct CDR3 sequences, around two fifths of them appearing once. Sequencing input: blood. The source of these receptors is a man in his late teens or twenties in good health. The CDR3 runs from the conserved cysteine through the conserved F or W. The order of the fields is V gene, J gene, CDR3 protein.

>TRBV7-2|TRBJ2-1
CASSLRTSPDSEQFF
>TRBV3-1|TRBJ2-7
CASSQPGTYEQYF
>TRBV5-1|TRBJ1-4
CSTRTGDNEKLFF
>TRBV20-1|TRBJ1-2
CSASRPGGNYGYTF
>TRBV10-3|TRBJ1-2
CAISQGTYGYTF
>TRBV10-3|TRBJ2-1
CAINKGQGSYNEQFF
>TRBV19|TRBJ2-6
CASSTTNSGANVLTF
>TRBV5-1|TRBJ1-1
CASSSPQGSAEAFF
>TRBV11-2|TRBJ2-7
CASSLERGAYEQYF
>TRBV7-9|TRBJ2-3
CASKGPTSTDTQYF
>TRBV12-3/TRBV12-4|TRBJ2-2
CASSFGGFAGELFF
>TRBV20-1|TRBJ1-6
CSPLSLYNSPLHF
>TRBV20-1|TRBJ2-7
CSARTWGLAGYYGQYF
>TRBV9|TRBJ2-3
CASSVASGGATDTQYF
>TRBV29-1|TRBJ1-2
CGVMDSGYTF
>TRBV5-5|TRBJ2-5
CASSTHTGTGLGTQYF
>TRBV6-1|TRBJ1-2
CASINRDRSIYGYTF